Each of the 5 T cell receptor beta chains below was sequenced from the same sample in a study of identical twins. TCRdb reprocessed the 5' RACE reads with MiXCR, giving one entry per CDR3 protein. The repertoire holds some 250,000 distinct CDR3 sequences, with under 8.5% as singletons. The same sample was also used in a study of T cells expressing NK-cell markers.

Sequenced input: CD8+ T cells sorted from blood. These receptors all stem from a woman aged 18-29 years in good health.

The sample holds a few counts of this clonotype. This chain's CDR3 is CASSLQDRYEQYF. CDR3 DNA sequence: TGTGCCAGCAGCCTACAAGACAGATACGAGCAGTACTTC. This chain links TRBV11-1 with TRBJ2-7, with D possibly being TRBD1 (5 bases). Germline lookup yields CDR1 SGHAT and CDR2 FQDESV (reference sequence). The V end was cut by 5 bases, the J end by 4 bases, with 12 bases between. This CDR3 spans 13 amino acids.

A few counts support this clonotype. The chain's CDR3 is CAWSPRNSYEQYF. The CDR3 nucleotides are TGTGCCTGGAGTCCCAGAAACTCCTACGAGCAGTACTTC. The gene calls are TRBV30 and TRBJ2-7, with no clear D. CDR3 length equals 13 residues. The V gene's germline CDR1 is GTSNPN and CDR2 SVGIG (reference sequence). V was cut by 2 bases and J by 0 bases, with 8 bases left in between.

This clonotype was seen ten or more times. V is TRBV12-3 or TRBV12-4 and J is TRBJ2-1; D perhaps matches TRBD1 (6 bases). This CDR3 contains 13 residues. V lost 5 bases, J lost 4 bases, and 9 bases lay in between. DNA of the CDR3: TGTGCCAGCAGTCCGACAGGTTACAATGAGCAGTTCTTC. Translating gives CASSPTGYNEQFF.

This clonotype was seen ten or more times. The chain carries TRBV12-3 or TRBV12-4 and TRBJ2-7; TRBD2 might be the D (5 bases). CDR3 length equals 13 residues. V was pared by 4 bases and J by 5 bases, with 12 bases between. The CDR3, as DNA: TGTGCCAGCAGTTGGAACCTCGGGGACGAGCAGTACTTC. Translated, it gives CASSWNLGDEQYF.

The chain is built from TRBV10-2 and TRBJ2-7; no reliable D call. This CDR3 contains 13 residues. Trimming took off 8 bases at V and 0 bases at J, with 11 bases between the two ends. Germline assignment: CDR1 WSHSY and CDR2 SAAADI. The CDR3 protein is CASFPADSYEQYF. The DNA of the CDR3 is TGCGCCAGCTTTCCTGCAGACTCCTACGAGCAGTACTTC.